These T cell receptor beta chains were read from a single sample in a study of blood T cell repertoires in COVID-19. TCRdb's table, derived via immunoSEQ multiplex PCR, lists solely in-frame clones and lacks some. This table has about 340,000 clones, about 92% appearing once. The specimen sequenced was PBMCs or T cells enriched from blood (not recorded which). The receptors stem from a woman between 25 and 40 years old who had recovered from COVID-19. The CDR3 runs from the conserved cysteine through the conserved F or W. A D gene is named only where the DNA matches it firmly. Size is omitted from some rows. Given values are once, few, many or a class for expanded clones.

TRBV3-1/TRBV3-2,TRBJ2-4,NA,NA,TGTGCCAGCAGCCAGACAGGCGGAAAAAACATTCAGTACTTC,CASSQTGGKNIQYF
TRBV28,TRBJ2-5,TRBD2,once,TGTGCCAGCAGTCTGGGGACTAGCGGGCTCCAAGAGACCCAGTACTTC,CASSLGTSGLQETQYF
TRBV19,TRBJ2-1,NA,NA,TGTGCCAGTAGTATTAAAATCCGCAATGAGCAGTTCTTC,CASSIKIRNEQFF
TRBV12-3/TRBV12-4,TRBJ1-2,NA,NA,TGTGCCAGCAGTTTAGCGCTATCCGGCTACACCTTC,CASSLALSGYTF
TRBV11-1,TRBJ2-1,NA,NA,TGTGCCAGCAGCTTCAGGGGGGATGAGCAGTTCTTC,CASSFRGDEQFF
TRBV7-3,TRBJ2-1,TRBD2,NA,TGTGCCAGCAGCCACCTAGCGGGAGGGGACAATGAGCAGTTCTTC,CASSHLAGGDNEQFF
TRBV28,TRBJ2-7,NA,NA,TGTGCCAGCAGTAGCGGTTTGTACGAGCAGTACTTC,CASSSGLYEQYF
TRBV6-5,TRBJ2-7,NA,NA,TGTGCCAGCAGGAAACCGGAGTCCGTCTACGAGCAGTACTTC,CASRKPESVYEQYF
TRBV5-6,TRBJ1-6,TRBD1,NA,TGTGCCAGCAGCTTGGGGCCCGGGACAGGGTATAATTCACCCCTCCACTTT,CASSLGPGTGYNSPLHF
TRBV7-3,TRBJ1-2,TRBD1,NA,TGTGCCAGCAGCTTAAACGGGTGGCAGGGGGCGGTTGGCTACACCTTC,CASSLNGWQGAVGYTF
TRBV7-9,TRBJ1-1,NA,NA,TGTGCCAGCAGCTTGGCACCTCTTTCGCGGGACCCTGTGGGTGAAGCTTTCTTT,CASSLAPLSRDPVGEAFF
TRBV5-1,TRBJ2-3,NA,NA,TGCGCCACCGCACCACAGATCACAGATACGCAGTATTTT,CATAPQITDTQYF
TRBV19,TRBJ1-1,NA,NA,TGTGCCAGTAGTATAAGGCACGCGGCATCGAACACTGAAGCTTTCTTT,CASSIRHAASNTEAFF
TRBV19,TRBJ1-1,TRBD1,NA,TGTGCCAGTAGTCTCATAGGGGGCCACACTGAAGCTTTCTTT,CASSLIGGHTEAFF
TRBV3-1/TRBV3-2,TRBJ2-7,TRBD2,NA,TGTGCCAGCAGCCAATACAGCGGGGGGGCCTACGAGCAGTACTTC,CASSQYSGGAYEQYF
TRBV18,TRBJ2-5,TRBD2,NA,TGTGCCAGCTCACCGGATTCGGGGGGGAGTTATGAGACCCAGTACTTC,CASSPDSGGSYETQYF
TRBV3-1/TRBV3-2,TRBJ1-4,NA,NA,TGTGCCAGCAGCCAAGGGAGCCTTAATGAAAAACTGTTTTTT,CASSQGSLNEKLFF
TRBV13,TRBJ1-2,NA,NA,TGTGCCAGCAGCTTATTAGGGGATGGCTACACCTTC,CASSLLGDGYTF
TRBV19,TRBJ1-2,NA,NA,TGTGCCAGTAGTATGAGCGGCAACTATGGCTACACCTTC,CASSMSGNYGYTF
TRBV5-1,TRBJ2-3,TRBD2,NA,TGCGCCAGCAGCTGGGGACTAGCGGGAGCCACAGATACGCAGTATTTT,CASSWGLAGATDTQYF
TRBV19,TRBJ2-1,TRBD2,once,TGTGCCAGTAGTATTGTCCTAGCGGGCCACAATGAGCAGTTCTTC,CASSIVLAGHNEQFF
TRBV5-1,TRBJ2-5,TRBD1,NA,TGCGCCAGCTGGGACCCTACCGGGACAGGACAAGAGACCCAGTACTTC,CASWDPTGTGQETQYF
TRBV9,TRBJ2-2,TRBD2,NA,TGTGCCAGCAGCGTCCAGACTAGCGGGAGGGCAAACACCGGGGAGCTGTTTTTT,CASSVQTSGRANTGELFF
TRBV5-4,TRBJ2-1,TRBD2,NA,TGTGCCAGCAGCTTCCGACTAGCTAAAATGGGGGATGAGCAGTTCTTC,CASSFRLAKMGDEQFF
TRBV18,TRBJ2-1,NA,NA,TGTGCCAGCTGCTTCTCGAGGGCGAATGAGCAGTTCTTC,CASCFSRANEQFF
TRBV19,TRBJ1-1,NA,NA,TGTGCCAGTAGTATAGATTCAGGTTCTGTTACTGAAGCTTTCTTT,CASSIDSGSVTEAFF
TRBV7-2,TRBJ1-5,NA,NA,TGTGCCAGCAGTCAGACAAGGGGTCATCAGCCCCAGCATTTT,CASSQTRGHQPQHF
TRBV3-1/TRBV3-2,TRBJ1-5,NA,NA,TGTGCCAGCAGCCCAATCCCAACACCTCAGCCCCAGCATTTT,CASSPIPTPQPQHF
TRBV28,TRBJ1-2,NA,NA,TGTGCCAGCACCGTACAGGGTTGGTATGGCTACACCTTC,CASTVQGWYGYTF
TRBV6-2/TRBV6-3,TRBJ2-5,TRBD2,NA,TGTGCCAGCAGTCCGGGACTAGCGGGAGTTGAGACCCAGTACTTC,CASSPGLAGVETQYF
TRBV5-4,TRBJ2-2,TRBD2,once,TGTGCCAGCAGCTTGGACGGGGGGGTCACCGGGGAGCTGTTTTTT,CASSLDGGVTGELFF
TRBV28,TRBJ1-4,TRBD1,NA,TGTGCCAGCAGTTTATTCAGGACAGGGGGTGAAAAACTGTTTTTT,CASSLFRTGGEKLFF
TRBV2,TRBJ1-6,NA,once,TGTGCCAGCAGCCGGGACATGAATAATTCACCCCTCCACTTT,CASSRDMNNSPLHF
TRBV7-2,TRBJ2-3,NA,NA,TGTGCCAGCAGCTTAGTCAGGGTGGCAGATACGCAGTATTTT,CASSLVRVADTQYF
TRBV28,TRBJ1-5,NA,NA,TGTGCCAGCAGTTTCGGGGAGAAGCAGCCCCAGCATTTT,CASSFGEKQPQHF
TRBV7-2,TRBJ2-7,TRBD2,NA,TGTGCCAGCAGCCCCCGGGCCACTAGCGGGGGCCAAAGCTCCTACGAGCAGTACTTC,CASSPRATSGGQSSYEQYF
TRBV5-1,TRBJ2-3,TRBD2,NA,TGCGCCAGCAGCTCCGGGACTAGCGGGAGGGCCTGGGGAGATACGCAGTATTTT,CASSSGTSGRAWGDTQYF
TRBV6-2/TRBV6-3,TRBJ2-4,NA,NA,TGTGCCAGCAGTCACCATGGTGGCAGCCCGGCGGGTTCAGACATTCAGTACTTC,CASSHHGGSPAGSDIQYF
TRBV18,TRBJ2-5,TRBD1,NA,TGTGCCAGCGGGAGACAGGGTAACCCCCAAGAGACCCAGTACTTC,CASGRQGNPQETQYF
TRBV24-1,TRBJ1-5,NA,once,TGTGCCACCAGCGGGGGAGGCAAGGGCCGCTATAGCAATCAGCCCCAGCATTTT,CATSGGGKGRYSNQPQHF
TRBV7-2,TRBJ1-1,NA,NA,TGTGCCAGCAGGGTTCAGGAGGTGGGCACTGAAGCTTTCTTT,CASRVQEVGTEAFF
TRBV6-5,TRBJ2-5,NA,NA,TGTGCCAGCAGCCCCGGGGGGCGAGAGACCCAGTACTTC,CASSPGGRETQYF
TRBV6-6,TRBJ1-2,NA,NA,TGTGCCAGCAGTTTATGGGCCCAGGGTGATGGCTACACCTTC,CASSLWAQGDGYTF
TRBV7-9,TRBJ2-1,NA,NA,TGTGCCAGCAGCGCCTCTACCTCCTACAATGAGCAGTTCTTC,CASSASTSYNEQFF
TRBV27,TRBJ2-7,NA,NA,TGTGCCAGCAGTCTGGGGATGGGGAGAGTCGACGAGCAGTACTTC,CASSLGMGRVDEQYF
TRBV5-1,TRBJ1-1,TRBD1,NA,TGCGCCAGCAGCCTAACCGGGACAGGGAACACTGAAGCTTTCTTT,CASSLTGTGNTEAFF
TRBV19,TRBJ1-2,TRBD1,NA,TGTGCCAGTAGCCCCCAACAGGGGATTGGGTATGGCTACACCTTC,CASSPQQGIGYGYTF
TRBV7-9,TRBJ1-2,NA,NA,TGTGCCGGGGATCGGGACAATCTATATGGCTACACCTTC,CAGDRDNLYGYTF
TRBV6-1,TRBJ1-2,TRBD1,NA,TGTGCCAGCAGTGACCGAGGACAGGGTCACGGCTACACCTTC,CASSDRGQGHGYTF
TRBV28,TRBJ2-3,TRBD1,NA,TGTGCCAGCAGCGCAGGGGGTCCGGGCACAGATACGCAGTATTTT,CASSAGGPGTDTQYF
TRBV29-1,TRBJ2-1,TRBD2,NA,TGCAGCGGCGGGACTAGCGGGAGTGGGGAGCAGTTCTTC,CSGGTSGSGEQFF
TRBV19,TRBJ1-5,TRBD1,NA,TGTGCCAGTAGCGGGACAGGGGGCAATCAGCCCCAGCATTTT,CASSGTGGNQPQHF
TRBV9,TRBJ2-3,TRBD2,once,TGTGCCAGCAGCGTAGGCCCCGGGACTACCGCGCAGTATTTT,CASSVGPGTTAQYF